What follows are 22 T cell receptor beta chains derived from one specimen sequenced in a study of T-cell memory formation after mild COVID-19 (dated by TCRdb to the early 2020s). Receptors were amplified or captured by 5' RACE. TCRdb lists the instrument as Illumina NovaSeq 6000. The raw public reads went through TCRdb reprocessing: fastp at Q25, MiXCR clone calling, in-frame beta chains kept. Each entry merges the rows of one CDR3 protein and shows their most common DNA and genes. The sample yields roughly 250,000 distinct CDR3 sequences; 15% to 20% were counted once. Jointly, the top ten make up roughly 21% of the sample. Sequenced material: PBMCs or a T cell subset sorted from them (not recorded which). Every receptor here comes from a man in his late teens or twenties who had mild COVID-19 (a few samples of this study predate the infection). The sample titles of this study are shuffled in the database, so cell type and time point are left out; the donor was told from shared clones.

V usage is TRBV6-5 and J usage is TRBJ2-1; D may be TRBD1 (5 bases). The V gene lost 2 bases and the J gene lost 12 bases, with 8 bases spanning the gap. This CDR3 has 11 amino acids. Per the germline V gene, CDR1 is MNHEY and CDR2 is SVGAGI. This CDR3 reads CASSYGQGQFF. CDR3 bases: TGTGCCAGCAGTTACGGACAAGGGCAGTTCTTC.

This clonotype was seen at least ten times. The V call is TRBV7-2, the J call TRBJ2-7, with D perhaps matching TRBD1 or TRBD2 (6 bases each). The CDR3 runs 14 residues. Trimming cost V 5 bases and J 6 bases, with 17 bases left between them. Germline assignment: CDR1 SGHTA and CDR2 FQGNSA. The CDR3 is CASSAGGPSTEQYF. The CDR3 DNA sequence: TGTGCCAGCAGCGCCGGGGGCCCCAGCACCGAGCAGTACTTC. Complete variable domain (other parts from reference TRBV7-2 and TRBJ2-7): GAGVSQSPSNKVTEKGKDVELRCDPISGHTALYWYRQSLGQGLEFLIYFQGNSAPDKSGLPSDRFSAERTGGSVSTLTIQRTQQEDSAVYLCASSAGGPSTEQYFGPGTRLTVT.

A few counts support this clonotype. V and J are TRBV12-3 or TRBV12-4 and TRBJ1-4; no reliable D call. The CDR3 covers 11 residues. V was clipped by 8 bases and J by 7 bases, with 8 bases between them. Here the CDR3 DNA reads TGTGCCAGCCGGCGGTCTGAAAAACTGTTTTTT. This translates into CASRRSEKLFF.

This clonotype was recorded a few times. This chain uses TRBV5-5 with TRBJ2-7, with D perhaps being TRBD1 or TRBD2 (5 bases each). The CDR3 length is 13 residues. V was shortened by 4 bases and J by 3 bases, with 11 bases between the two germline ends. CDR1 and CDR2 from the germline V gene are SGHKS and YYEKEE (reference sequence). CDR3 DNA: TGTGCCAGCAGCCCCGGGACCTACTACGAGCAGTACTTC. Its translation is CASSPGTYYEQYF.

This clonotype was observed a few times. The chain uses TRBV5-1 and TRBJ2-2, with 8 nucleotides matching TRBD1. This CDR3 has 15 amino acids. The trim removed 4 bases at V and 3 bases at J, leaving 5 bases unmatched. CDR1 SGHRS and CDR2 YFSETQ come from the germline V gene. The CDR3 region is CASSSLQGDTGELFF. CDR3 DNA: TGCGCCAGCAGCAGCCTACAGGGGGACACCGGGGAGCTGTTTTTT.

In DNA form, the CDR3 reads TGTGCCAGCAGCACATTCCGGGATTTCAATCAGCCCCAGCATTTT. Translating it yields CASSTFRDFNQPQHF. The chain has TRBV12-3 or TRBV12-4 and TRBJ1-5; D gene uncertain. Trimming took 6 bases from V and 3 from J, leaving 15 bases between them. CDR3 length: 15 residues.

The genes are TRBV5-1 and TRBJ1-4; 7 bases are shared with TRBD1. The germline V gene encodes CDR1 SGHRS and CDR2 YFSETQ. The CDR3 spans 15 residues. Trimming cost V 4 bases and J 3 bases; bases outside gene matches: 6. The CDR3 is CASSGTGAPNEKLFF. The DNA for the CDR3 is TGCGCCAGCAGCGGCACAGGGGCCCCTAATGAAAAACTGTTTTTT.

This chain's CDR3 is CASSLGAGSSYEQYV. In DNA form, the CDR3 reads TGTGCCAGCAGCTTGGGAGCAGGGAGCTCCTACGAGCAGTACGTC. The chain employs TRBV5-4 and TRBJ2-7; the D call may be TRBD1 or TRBD2 (5 bases each). The CDR3 consists of 15 residues. Between the trimmed V and J ends, which lost 0 bases and 0 bases, there was a span of 10 bases. From germline, CDR1 is SGHNT and CDR2 YYREEE (reference sequence).

The chain uses TRBV7-2 and TRBJ1-5; D unresolved. The CDR3 loop spans 15 amino acids. CDR1 SGHTA and CDR2 FQGNSA come from the germline V gene. Trimming removed 1 base from V and 2 bases from J, with 9 bases in between. CDR3 bases: TGTGCCAGCAGCTTAGTGCATGGCGGCAATCAGCCCCAGCATTTT. Encoded protein: CASSLVHGGNQPQHF.

In its sample, this clonotype was seen a few times. The chain joins TRBV5-6 to TRBJ2-1; D possibly corresponds to TRBD2 (6 bases). CDR3 length: 12 residues. The germline V gene encodes CDR1 SGHDT and CDR2 YYEEEE. With 3 bases removed from V and 9 bases from J, the gap between germline ends came to 10 bases. This CDR3 reads CASSYGGGEQFF. The CDR3 DNA sequence: TGTGCCAGCAGCTACGGGGGTGGTGAGCAGTTCTTC.

Only a few counts were recorded for this clonotype. The chain joins TRBV5-1 to TRBJ2-3; TRBD1 aligns across 10 bases. The CDR3 covers 15 residues. The V gene end was trimmed by 3 bases and the J gene end by 5 bases; junction bases not matched to a gene: 6. The germline gives CDR1 SGHRS, CDR2 YFSETQ. CDR3 bases: TGCGCCAGCAGCTCTGGGACAGGGGTTGAAGATACGCAGTATTTT. As protein: CASSSGTGVEDTQYF.

This chain connects TRBV12-3 or TRBV12-4 to TRBJ2-2, with 9 bases aligning to TRBD1. The CDR3 contains 16 residues. The trim removed 6 bases at V and 5 bases at J, leaving 10 bases unmatched. For the CDR3, the DNA is TGTGCCAGCAGAACCACGGACAGGGGATGGACCGGGGAGCTGTTTTTT. Translation gives CASRTTDRGWTGELFF.

This sequence joins TRBV7-2 and TRBJ2-7; a possible D gene is TRBD1 (6 bases). Germline CDR1 is SGHTA and CDR2 is FQGNSA. The V end lost 4 bases, the J end lost 7 bases, and 11 bases lay between the germline ends. CDR3 size: 12 residues. In DNA form, the CDR3 reads TGTGCCAGCAGCTCGACAGGACAGGAGCAGTACGTC. Its protein is CASSSTGQEQYV.

The genes are TRBV6-6 and TRBJ2-7, with 12 nucleotides matching TRBD2. Germline values: CDR1 MNHNY, CDR2 SVGAGI (reference sequence). CDR3 size: 15 residues. J was trimmed by 5 bases and V by 0 bases; bases with no gene match: 2. CDR3 sequence: CASSYSLAGGDEQYF. In DNA, the CDR3 is TGTGCCAGCAGTTACTCCCTAGCGGGGGGGGACGAGCAGTACTTC.

The rearrangement joins TRBV14 to TRBJ2-5; 7 positions match TRBD2. Germline V gene sequence: CDR1 SGHDN, CDR2 FVKESK. The CDR3 sequence is 14 residues long. With V trimmed by 1 base and J by 3 bases, 2 bases remained unmatched. This CDR3 is CASSQGTREETQYF. Written as DNA, the CDR3 is TGTGCCAGCAGCCAAGGGACTAGAGAAGAGACCCAGTACTTC.

This rearrangement joins TRBV29-1 to TRBJ1-6; 7 nucleotides align to TRBD1. CDR1 and CDR2 (germline): SQVTM, ANQGSEA. Trimming cost V 4 bases and J 11 bases; bases outside gene matches: 8. CDR3 length: 13 residues. The CDR3 bases are TGCAGCGTTGGAACTACAGGGGATACACCCCTCCACTTT. Translated: CSVGTTGDTPLHF.

The chain recombines TRBV11-3 with TRBJ2-7, with 12 nucleotides matching TRBD1. The V segment lost 4 bases and the J segment 4 bases; nucleotides outside the gene matches: 5. Germline CDR1 and CDR2: SGHNT and YENEEA. This CDR3 is built from 15 residues. In nucleotides, the CDR3 is TGTGCCAGCAGCTACCGGGACAGGGGGCGATACGAGCAGTACGTC. It codes for CASSYRDRGRYEQYV.

This clonotype showed up just a few times. The rearrangement links TRBV7-2 to TRBJ2-1; perhaps TRBD2 as D (5 bases). CDR1 is SGHTA, CDR2 FQGNSA, per germline. The V end lost 3 bases, the J end lost 10 bases, and 10 bases lay between the germline ends. This CDR3 has 12 residues. The CDR3 DNA reads as TGTGCCAGCAGCTTCGCCCGGGGAGAGCAGTTCTTC. Its translation: CASSFARGEQFF.

This clonotype turned up a few times. The rearrangement joins TRBV7-3 to TRBJ2-3; the D is unclear. V lost 2 bases and J lost 0, with 6 bases in between. From germline, CDR1 is SGHTA and CDR2 FQGTGA. CDR3 size: 14 residues. The CDR3 region has the DNA TGTGCCAGCAGCTTACAGCACAGCACAGATACGCAGTATTTT. Translation gives CASSLQHSTDTQYF.

This clonotype was recorded at least ten times. The chain is built from TRBV5-6 and TRBJ2-2, with D tentatively TRBD1 (5 bases). This CDR3 is 16 amino acids long. The V gene's germline CDR1 is SGHDT and CDR2 YYEEEE. Deletions cut 3 bases from V and 0 bases from J, with 12 bases between. The DNA for the CDR3 is TGTGCCAGCAGCTCCTACAGGCTCGCGAACACCGGGGAGCTGTTTTTT. It specifies CASSSYRLANTGELFF.

This chain connects TRBV7-2 to TRBJ2-5; no firm D call. The CDR3 is made up of 13 amino acids. V lost 6 bases and J 7 bases, leaving 15 bases between the germline ends. The germline V gene has CDR1 SGHTA and CDR2 FQGNSA. The CDR3 is CASRFTTFGTQYF. Written as DNA, the CDR3 is TGTGCCAGCAGATTTACGACTTTCGGGACCCAGTACTTC.

This clonotype was observed many times. The chain joins TRBV6-5 to TRBJ2-5, with D hard to call. This CDR3 is built from 12 residues. Trimming shortened V by 8 bases and J by 2 bases, and 9 bases separated the two germline ends. Germline CDR1 and CDR2: MNHEY and SVGAGI. CDR3 DNA: TGTGCCAGCGGCCCCCGACAAGAGACCCAGTACTTC. The encoded protein is CASGPRQETQYF.